These T cell receptor beta chains were read from a single sample in a study of blood T cell repertoires in COVID-19. Clones were sequenced by immunoSEQ multiplex PCR, and TCRdb holds only the in-frame ones, with some missing. The table has tens of thousands of clones, around 81% seen once. Input material: peripheral blood. These receptors were taken from a woman aged 80 or over with acute or convalescent COVID-19. Both conserved end residues are part of each CDR3. D genes are given only for firm matches. Size values are once, few and many counts, or a class for expanded clones, and some rows have none.

CDR3nt: TGTGCCAGCAGCTCCCTCCCCGGTACGAACACCGGGGAGCTGTTTTTT
CDR3aa: CASSSLPGTNTGELFF
v_gene: TRBV5-6
j_gene: TRBJ2-2
abundance: once
d_gene: NA

CDR3nt: TGTGCCAGCAGCGTAGAGGCGGAGGCACAATTCTTC
CDR3aa: CASSVEAEAQFF
v_gene: TRBV9
j_gene: TRBJ1-2
abundance: NA
d_gene: NA

CDR3nt: TGTGCCAGCAGTGAGTTAGAGGAAGACTTTGGAAACACCATATATTTT
CDR3aa: CASSELEEDFGNTIYF
v_gene: TRBV2
j_gene: TRBJ1-3
abundance: NA
d_gene: NA

CDR3nt: TGTGCCAGCAGCGTATTCCCAGCGGGGACAGATACGCAGTATTTT
CDR3aa: CASSVFPAGTDTQYF
v_gene: TRBV9
j_gene: TRBJ2-3
abundance: NA
d_gene: TRBD2

CDR3nt: TGTGCCAGCAGTTTCCAGCTAGCGGGGGGGGATGAGCAGTTCTTC
CDR3aa: CASSFQLAGGDEQFF
v_gene: TRBV28
j_gene: TRBJ2-1
abundance: once
d_gene: TRBD2

CDR3nt: TGTGCCAGCAGCTTAGGGGGACAGGCTTGGGGTGAGCAGTTCTTC
CDR3aa: CASSLGGQAWGEQFF
v_gene: TRBV7-9
j_gene: TRBJ2-1
abundance: NA
d_gene: TRBD1

CDR3nt: TGTGCCATCAGTGAGTCTGGGGGGGTCACTGAAGCTTTCTTT
CDR3aa: CAISESGGVTEAFF
v_gene: TRBV10-3
j_gene: TRBJ1-1
abundance: NA
d_gene: NA

CDR3nt: TGTGCCAGCAGCCAAGTCGGGACAGGAGATTCACCCCTCCACTTT
CDR3aa: CASSQVGTGDSPLHF
v_gene: TRBV4-2
j_gene: TRBJ1-6
abundance: NA
d_gene: TRBD1

CDR3nt: TGTGCCAGCAGCCCCCGTGAGCGGGGGGGCTCCTACAATGAGCAGTTCTTC
CDR3aa: CASSPRERGGSYNEQFF
v_gene: TRBV7-2
j_gene: TRBJ2-1
abundance: NA
d_gene: TRBD2

CDR3nt: TGTGCCTGGAGCCGCGGACAGTCTTATGGCTACACCTTC
CDR3aa: CAWSRGQSYGYTF
v_gene: TRBV30
j_gene: TRBJ1-2
abundance: NA
d_gene: NA

CDR3nt: TGTGCCAGCAGCGTGGCAGACAGGGGATTGGGTGCTGGTGAAAAACTGTTTTTT
CDR3aa: CASSVADRGLGAGEKLFF
v_gene: TRBV9
j_gene: TRBJ1-4
abundance: NA
d_gene: TRBD1

CDR3nt: TGTGCCAGTAGTGGAAAGACTAGAGGTGAAGAGACCCAGTACTTC
CDR3aa: CASSGKTRGEETQYF
v_gene: TRBV19
j_gene: TRBJ2-5
abundance: NA
d_gene: NA

CDR3nt: TGCGCCAGCAGCCGGGGAGGGATGGGGACCCCTAGCACAGATACGCAGTATTTT
CDR3aa: CASSRGGMGTPSTDTQYF
v_gene: TRBV5-1
j_gene: TRBJ2-3
abundance: NA
d_gene: TRBD2

CDR3nt: TGCGCCAGCACCTCGATACAGGGAAGCAATCAGCCCCAGCATTTT
CDR3aa: CASTSIQGSNQPQHF
v_gene: TRBV5-1
j_gene: TRBJ1-5
abundance: NA
d_gene: NA

CDR3nt: TGTGCCAGCAGCAACGTAGGGGCTCTCTACCCCTACGAGCAGTACTTC
CDR3aa: CASSNVGALYPYEQYF
v_gene: TRBV7-9
j_gene: TRBJ2-7
abundance: NA
d_gene: NA

CDR3nt: TGTGCCAGCAGGCTACTAGCGGGGGGGCCGGACACCGGGGAGCTGTTTTTT
CDR3aa: CASRLLAGGPDTGELFF
v_gene: TRBV2
j_gene: TRBJ2-2
abundance: NA
d_gene: TRBD2

CDR3nt: TGTGCCAGCAGCGTATCTGGGGGGAGGAGCACAGATACGCAGTATTTT
CDR3aa: CASSVSGGRSTDTQYF
v_gene: TRBV9
j_gene: TRBJ2-3
abundance: NA
d_gene: NA

CDR3nt: TGTGCCAGGGGGGGGCCTGCAATTTATGGCTACACCTTC
CDR3aa: CARGGPAIYGYTF
v_gene: TRBV19
j_gene: TRBJ1-2
abundance: NA
d_gene: NA

CDR3nt: TGTGCCAGCACTCCTCGGGGGGGCGGAGAGCAGTTCTTC
CDR3aa: CASTPRGGGEQFF
v_gene: TRBV5-5
j_gene: TRBJ2-1
abundance: NA
d_gene: TRBD2

CDR3nt: TGTGCCAGTAGTATGGGACAGGGCTCCTACGAGCAGTACTTC
CDR3aa: CASSMGQGSYEQYF
v_gene: TRBV19
j_gene: TRBJ2-7
abundance: medium-sized
d_gene: TRBD1

CDR3nt: TGTGCCAGCAGTTTTGCGGGCCAGCCCCAGCATTTT
CDR3aa: CASSFAGQPQHF
v_gene: TRBV12-3/TRBV12-4
j_gene: TRBJ1-5
abundance: NA
d_gene: NA

CDR3nt: TGTGCCAGCAGATCCGACAGGGCGGGCTCTGAAGCTTTCTTT
CDR3aa: CASRSDRAGSEAFF
v_gene: TRBV7-8
j_gene: TRBJ1-1
abundance: NA
d_gene: TRBD1

CDR3nt: TGTGCCAGCAGCACACACGCTGACAGCTACGAGCAGTACTTC
CDR3aa: CASSTHADSYEQYF
v_gene: TRBV7-9
j_gene: TRBJ2-7
abundance: NA
d_gene: NA

CDR3nt: TGTGCCAGTAGTATTGGGGTCGGACAGGGTGTCTCTGGGGCCAACGTCCTGACTTTC
CDR3aa: CASSIGVGQGVSGANVLTF
v_gene: TRBV19
j_gene: TRBJ2-6
abundance: NA
d_gene: TRBD1

CDR3nt: TGTGCCACCAGTGCAGGGTACCAAGAGACCCAGTACTTC
CDR3aa: CATSAGYQETQYF
v_gene: TRBV24-1
j_gene: TRBJ2-5
abundance: NA
d_gene: NA

CDR3nt: TGTGCCAGCACCCCACCCGGGGATTACACTGAAGCTTTCTTT
CDR3aa: CASTPPGDYTEAFF
v_gene: TRBV6-5
j_gene: TRBJ1-1
abundance: NA
d_gene: NA

CDR3nt: TGTGCCAGCAGTCGACAGGGGGGAAATGAAAAACTGTTTTTT
CDR3aa: CASSRQGGNEKLFF
v_gene: TRBV6-2/TRBV6-3
j_gene: TRBJ1-4
abundance: NA
d_gene: TRBD1

CDR3nt: TGTGCCAGCAGCCAAGTAGGGACAGGGGGCTTCTACTACGAGCAGTACTTC
CDR3aa: CASSQVGTGGFYYEQYF
v_gene: TRBV4-2
j_gene: TRBJ2-7
abundance: once
d_gene: TRBD1

CDR3nt: TGCGCCAGCAGCCCCATACGGGATCTTATGAACACTGAAGCTTTCTTT
CDR3aa: CASSPIRDLMNTEAFF
v_gene: TRBV5-1
j_gene: TRBJ1-1
abundance: NA
d_gene: NA

CDR3nt: TGTGCCAGCAGCTTCCAGGGGGCGCCCGGAAACACCATATATTTT
CDR3aa: CASSFQGAPGNTIYF
v_gene: TRBV5-8
j_gene: TRBJ1-3
abundance: NA
d_gene: TRBD1

CDR3nt: TGTGCCAGCAGTCCTGCGCGGACAGTGTCCTCATTAGCCCAGCATTTT
CDR3aa: CASSPARTVSSLAQHF
v_gene: TRBV28
j_gene: TRBJ1-5
abundance: NA
d_gene: NA

CDR3nt: TGTGCCAGCAGCTCCTTGGACATCCGAAGCTCCTACGAGCAGTACTTC
CDR3aa: CASSSLDIRSSYEQYF
v_gene: TRBV7-9
j_gene: TRBJ2-7
abundance: NA
d_gene: NA

CDR3nt: TGTGCCAGCAGCCGCGGGGCTCGAGTGGGGCAGTTCTTC
CDR3aa: CASSRGARVGQFF
v_gene: TRBV3-1/TRBV3-2
j_gene: TRBJ2-1
abundance: few
d_gene: NA

CDR3nt: TGCGCCAGCAGCCAAGAGTATATCTATGGCTACACCTTC
CDR3aa: CASSQEYIYGYTF
v_gene: TRBV4-1
j_gene: TRBJ1-2
abundance: NA
d_gene: NA

CDR3nt: TGTGCCAGCAGTGAAACAAGGGGCATTGGGGATGAGCAGTTCTTC
CDR3aa: CASSETRGIGDEQFF
v_gene: TRBV6-1
j_gene: TRBJ2-1
abundance: few
d_gene: NA

CDR3nt: TGCGCCAGCAGCCAAGCGGTTGCGGGGGCGTCCTACGAGCAGTACTTC
CDR3aa: CASSQAVAGASYEQYF
v_gene: TRBV4-1
j_gene: TRBJ2-7
abundance: few
d_gene: NA

CDR3nt: TGTGCCAGCAGTGGGTGGGGGGACAATCAGCCCCAGCATTTT
CDR3aa: CASSGWGDNQPQHF
v_gene: TRBV2
j_gene: TRBJ1-5
abundance: NA
d_gene: NA

CDR3nt: TGTGCCAGCAGCTCGGGGGGTAACTATGGCTACACCTTC
CDR3aa: CASSSGGNYGYTF
v_gene: TRBV9
j_gene: TRBJ1-2
abundance: NA
d_gene: NA

CDR3nt: TGTGCCACCAGCAGTTTAGGGGGCCGGAGGCAGCCCCAGCATTTT
CDR3aa: CATSSLGGRRQPQHF
v_gene: TRBV15
j_gene: TRBJ1-5
abundance: NA
d_gene: TRBD1

CDR3nt: TGTGCCAGCAGCCCCCACGGAGGGGAGAGCTCTGGGGCCAACGTCCTGACTTTC
CDR3aa: CASSPHGGESSGANVLTF
v_gene: TRBV5-4
j_gene: TRBJ2-6
abundance: NA
d_gene: NA

CDR3nt: TGTGCCAGCAGCTTTGCAGGGGCGGATTCACCCCTCCACTTT
CDR3aa: CASSFAGADSPLHF
v_gene: TRBV11-2
j_gene: TRBJ1-6
abundance: NA
d_gene: NA

CDR3nt: TGTGCCAGCAGTGAGCAGGGGGGCTCTGGAAACACCATATATTTT
CDR3aa: CASSEQGGSGNTIYF
v_gene: TRBV6-1
j_gene: TRBJ1-3
abundance: few
d_gene: TRBD1